The 31 T cell receptor beta chains below all came from one sample that was sequenced in a study of B cell selection in AIRE deficiency. Regulatory T cells were sorted as CD4+CD25hiCD127low/negative cells. The protocol was immunoSEQ multiplex PCR, while the TCRdb copy is restricted to in-frame clones and leaves out a portion. The table lists approximately 18,000 clones, 93% of them singletons. The sample comprised CD4+CD25+ Tregs sorted from PBMCs. These receptor sequences come from a human donor in good health.

This clone came up a few times. The chain joins TRBV9 to TRBJ2-5; 9 bases are shared with TRBD1. Germline V gives CDR1 SGDLS, CDR2 YYNGEE. The CDR3 runs 14 residues. After removal of 4 bases from V and 5 bases from J, the junction contained 6 bases not matched to a gene. In DNA, the CDR3 is TGTGCCAGCAGCTCTGGACAGGGGCTGGAGACCCAGTACTTC. Protein: CASSSGQGLETQYF.

V is TRBV5-6 and J is TRBJ2-7, with 13 bases that match TRBD2. J was trimmed by 5 bases and V by 4 bases; bases with no gene match: 3. Germline V CDR1 and CDR2: SGHDT, YYEEEE. This CDR3 is 14 amino acids long. DNA of the CDR3: TGTGCCAGCAGCCGGACTAGCGGGAGTCACGAGCAGTACTTC. It is translated as CASSRTSGSHEQYF.

The V gene is TRBV5-1, the J gene TRBJ2-3, with D possibly TRBD2 on 6 matching bases. Between the trimmed V and J ends, which lost 2 bases and 2 bases, there was a span of 21 bases. This CDR3 has 18 residues. Germline lookup yields CDR1 SGHRS and CDR2 YFSETQ. The CDR3 is CASSFGAAGRRYTDTQYF. The DNA for the CDR3 is TGCGCCAGCAGCTTCGGAGCAGCGGGCCGGCGATACACAGATACGCAGTATTTT.

CDR3 sequence reads: CASSQDVLYVSGNTIYF. Here the CDR3 DNA reads TGTGCCAGCAGCCAAGACGTCTTATACGTCTCTGGAAACACCATATATTTT. The gene calls are TRBV7-2 and TRBJ1-3; D not certain. This CDR3 has 17 residues. Germline V gene sequence: CDR1 SGHTA, CDR2 FQGNSA. V was trimmed by 5 bases and J by 0 bases, leaving 17 bases between them.

The chain employs TRBV5-1 and TRBJ2-1; D is perhaps TRBD2 (8 bases). Per germline, CDR1 SGHRS and CDR2 YFSETQ. The CDR3 consists of 16 residues. The V gene lost 6 bases and the J gene lost 0 bases, with 16 bases spanning the gap. The CDR3 reads CASTPGGTASYNEQFF. As DNA, the CDR3 is TGCGCCAGCACTCCGGGAGGGACAGCCTCCTACAATGAGCAGTTCTTC.

The gene calls are TRBV19 and TRBJ2-5, with 14 bases that match TRBD2. In germline, CDR1 is LNHDA, CDR2 SQIVND (reference sequence). The length of the CDR3 is 15 residues. V dropped 5 bases and J dropped 3; count of bases not matched to a gene: 2. The CDR3 protein is CASSPGLAGEETQYF. The CDR3 DNA reads as TGTGCCAGTAGTCCGGGACTAGCGGGAGAAGAGACCCAGTACTTC. The whole variable domain, filled in from reference TRBV19 and TRBJ2-5, reads DGGITQSPKYLFRKEGQNVTLSCEQNLNHDAMYWYRQDPGQGLRLIYYSQIVNDFQKGDIAEGYSVSREKKESFPLTVTSAQKNPTAFYLCASSPGLAGEETQYFGPGTRLLVL.

The chain employs TRBV5-1 and TRBJ2-7; no clear D gene. With 5 bases removed from V and 0 bases from J, the gap between germline ends came to 9 bases. Per the germline V gene, CDR1 is SGHRS and CDR2 is YFSETQ. The CDR3 extends over 13 amino acids. CDR3: CASRTLGSYEQYF. The CDR3 DNA is TGCGCCAGCAGAACCTTGGGCTCCTACGAGCAGTACTTC.

This chain joins TRBV27 and TRBJ1-2, with 7 nucleotides matching TRBD1. This CDR3 is built from 13 residues. Germline V gives CDR1 MNHEY, CDR2 SMNVEV (reference sequence). Trimming removed 5 bases from V and 7 bases from J; junction bases left unmatched: 7. Here the CDR3 DNA reads TGTGCCAGCAGTCGACAGGGAGAGGTTGGCTACACCTTC. Encoded protein: CASSRQGEVGYTF.

This clone was recorded once. The chain is built from TRBV4-2 and TRBJ2-1; D gene uncertain. The CDR3 extends over 17 amino acids. V was pared by 0 bases and J by 8 bases, with 20 bases between. Germline-derived CDR1 and CDR2 are LGHNA and YNFKEQ. The CDR3 DNA reads TGTGCCAGCAGCCAAGATAGAATGGGCTACTCTAGGGATGAGCAGTTCTTC. This codes for CASSQDRMGYSRDEQFF.

This chain joins TRBV6-5 and TRBJ1-2; 7 bases are a match to TRBD1. CDR1 and CDR2 (germline): MNHEY, SVGAGI. The CDR3 is made up of 14 amino acids. V lost 4 bases, J lost 0 bases, and 2 bases stayed unmatched. The CDR3 nucleotides are TGTGCCAGCAGTTTGGGACAGCCTAACTATGGCTACACCTTC. As protein: CASSLGQPNYGYTF.

This chain joins TRBV5-4 and TRBJ2-5; TRBD2 matches at 10 bases. Per the germline V gene, CDR1 is SGHNT and CDR2 is YYREEE (reference sequence). The CDR3 length is 17 residues. The V segment lost 4 bases and the J segment 1 base; nucleotides outside the gene matches: 10. DNA of the CDR3: TGTGCCAGCAGCATTGGGAGACTAGCGGGCCCCCAAGAGACCCAGTACTTC. As protein: CASSIGRLAGPQETQYF.

The rearrangement joins TRBV10-3 to TRBJ2-5, with D tentatively TRBD2 (6 bases). This CDR3 has 13 residues. Germline V gene lookup returns CDR1 ENHRY and CDR2 SYGVKD. Trimming shortened V by 2 bases and J by 4 bases, and 8 bases separated the two germline ends. Here the CDR3 DNA reads TGTGCCATCAGTGAGGACGGGAGAGAGACCCAGTACTTC. Its protein product is CAISEDGRETQYF.

The chain uses TRBV6-6 and TRBJ2-7, with 9 positions matching TRBD1. CDR3 size: 13 residues. CDR1 is MNHNY, CDR2 SVGAGI, per germline (reference sequence). Trimming removed 2 bases from V and 4 bases from J; junction bases left unmatched: 0. The CDR3 protein is CASSYDRGYEQYF. CDR3 in DNA: TGTGCCAGCAGTTACGACAGGGGGTACGAGCAGTACTTC.

This clone was recorded once. This chain links TRBV6-5 with TRBJ2-5, with no clear D. The CDR3 is 12 amino acids. Trimming took 6 bases from V and 3 from J, leaving 8 bases between them. In germline, CDR1 is MNHEY, CDR2 SVGAGI. CDR3 coding DNA: TGTGCCAGCAGCCTCCCCAAAGAGACCCAGTACTTC. Translating it yields CASSLPKETQYF.

The chain combines TRBV7-9 with TRBJ2-5; D possibly matches TRBD1 or TRBD2 (6 bases each). The CDR3 loop spans 13 amino acids. Trimming removed 6 bases at V and 4 bases at J, with 12 bases between. CDR1 and CDR2 (germline): SEHNR, FQNEAQ (reference sequence). The CDR3 sequence: CASRRGAGETQYF. The CDR3 bases are TGTGCCAGCAGGAGGGGGGCCGGAGAGACCCAGTACTTC. Together with reference TRBV7-9 and TRBJ2-5, the CDR3 gives the full variable domain: DTGVSQNPRHKITKRGQNVTFRCDPISEHNRLYWYRQTLGQGPEFLTYFQNEAQLEKSRLLSDRFSAERPKGSFSTLEIQRTEQGDSAMYLCASRRGAGETQYFGPGTRLLVL.

This chain connects TRBV28 to TRBJ1-2; D gene uncertain. Trimming stripped 3 bases from V and 7 bases from J, with 12 bases between. This CDR3 spans 13 amino acids. Germline V lookup: CDR1 MDHEN, CDR2 SYDVKM. The CDR3, as DNA: TGTGCCAGCAGTTTTTCCACCCTCCTTGGCTACACCTTC. This gives the protein CASSFSTLLGYTF.

The CDR3 loop is CASSLAPTSGRKYF. Here the CDR3 DNA reads TGTGCCAGCAGCTTAGCCCCGACTAGCGGGAGAAAGTACTTC. The rearrangement uses TRBV7-6 and TRBJ2-7; TRBD2 matches at 12 bases. With 0 bases clipped from V and 11 bases from J, the junction kept 5 bases outside the gene matches. CDR1 and CDR2 from the germline V gene are SGHVS and FNYEAQ. The CDR3 is 14 residues long.

V gene TRBV9 combines with J gene TRBJ2-3; 14 bases fit TRBD2. CDR1 is SGDLS and CDR2 is YYNGEE in the germline V gene. The J segment lost 6 bases and the V segment lost 4 bases, leaving 10 bases of the junction unmatched. The CDR3 covers 17 residues. The CDR3 bases are TGTGCCAGCAGCCCACCCCCGGGACTAGCGGGAGATGATACGCAGTATTTT. It encodes CASSPPPGLAGDDTQYF.

The CDR3 loop is CASSQGTSGRNEQFF. DNA of the CDR3: TGTGCCAGCAGCCAAGGGACTAGCGGGAGGAATGAGCAGTTCTTC. The chain has TRBV4-2 and TRBJ2-1; TRBD2 agrees at 14 bases. J was trimmed by 7 bases and V by 1 base; bases with no gene match: 0. This CDR3 region has 15 residues. The germline V gene encodes CDR1 LGHNA and CDR2 YNFKEQ.

The chain has TRBV4-2 and TRBJ2-2, with 9 bases lining up with TRBD2. V gave up 1 base and J gave up 3 bases; unmatched junction bases: 0. The CDR3 is 15 amino acids. Germline loops: CDR1 LGHNA, CDR2 YNFKEQ. For the CDR3, the DNA is TGTGCCAGCAGCCAAGGGACTAGCGACACCGGGGAGCTGTTTTTT. Translation gives CASSQGTSDTGELFF.

In its sample, this clone was seen once. The rearrangement joins TRBV19 to TRBJ2-3; D possibly corresponds to TRBD1 (6 bases). The germline V gene encodes CDR1 LNHDA and CDR2 SQIVND (reference sequence). The V end lost 5 bases, the J end lost 4 bases, and 10 bases lay between the germline ends. There are 13 residues in the CDR3. The CDR3 nucleotides are TGTGCCAGTAGTTTTACAGGGTCAGATACGCAGTATTTT. As protein: CASSFTGSDTQYF.

The chain has TRBV6-1 and TRBJ1-2; 8 bases match TRBD1. Germline V gene sequence: CDR1 MNHNS, CDR2 SASEGT. There are 12 residues in the CDR3. J lost 6 bases, V lost 5 bases, and 2 bases had no gene match. This chain's CDR3 is CASSKDRDGYTF. The CDR3, as DNA: TGTGCCAGCAGTAAGGACAGGGATGGCTACACCTTC.

The chain employs TRBV25-1 and TRBJ1-6; D remains unclear. CDR1 and CDR2 (germline): MGHDK, SYGVNS. V was cut by 0 bases and J by 7 bases, with 10 bases left in between. The CDR3 covers 15 residues. The CDR3, as DNA: TGTGCCAGCAGTGAATATGGTACCCTAAATTCACCCCTCCACTTT. As protein: CASSEYGTLNSPLHF.

This chain joins TRBV10-3 and TRBJ1-6; the match to TRBD1 covers 7 bases. The V and J ends lost 6 bases and 2 bases, in that order; junction bases with no gene match: 4. CDR3 length: 15 residues. CDR1 is ENHRY, CDR2 SYGVKD, per germline. CDR3 DNA sequence: TGTGCCATCAGCGGTACAGGGGCCTATAATTCACCCCTCCACTTT. It encodes CAISGTGAYNSPLHF.

This chain links TRBV2 with TRBJ2-1, with 7 bases fitting TRBD2. CDR1 is SNHLY, CDR2 FYNNEI, per germline. Losses at the gene ends were 3 bases for V and 10 bases for J; bases not matched to a gene: 0. This CDR3 has 11 residues. In DNA form, the CDR3 reads TGTGCCAGCAGTGAGCGGGAGGAGCAGTTCTTC. This encodes CASSEREEQFF.

The chain uses TRBV7-6 and TRBJ2-3, with 13 bases lining up with TRBD2. This CDR3 is 16 amino acids long. Germline CDR1 and CDR2: SGHVS and FNYEAQ. V lost 2 bases to trimming and J lost 3 bases; unmatched junction nucleotides: 2. DNA of the CDR3: TGTGCCAGCAGCTTACTACTAGCGGGAGGGACAGATACGCAGTATTTT. This sequence encodes CASSLLLAGGTDTQYF.

The chain links TRBV6-4 to TRBJ2-3; either TRBD1 or TRBD2 may fit D (5 bases each). The CDR3 sequence is 15 residues long. V lost 0 bases, J lost 7 bases, and 14 bases lay in between. The germline V gene encodes CDR1 MRHNA and CDR2 SNTAGT. The DNA of the CDR3 is TGTGCCAGCAGTGACTCGAAGGGGACCCGGTATACGCAGTATTTT. It is translated as CASSDSKGTRYTQYF.

This clone occurred once. The chain recombines TRBV9 with TRBJ2-7, with D possibly TRBD2 on 5 matching bases. The ends were cut back, 0 bases at V and 3 bases at J, with 7 bases in the middle. This CDR3 spans 13 amino acids. The germline gives CDR1 SGDLS, CDR2 YYNGEE. The CDR3 sequence: CASSVGTYYEQYF. The CDR3 DNA reads as TGTGCCAGCAGCGTAGGGACTTACTACGAGCAGTACTTC. The full variable domain, in which reference TRBV9 and TRBJ2-7 provide the parts outside the CDR3, is DSGVTQTPKHLITATGQRVTLRCSPRSGDLSVYWYQQSLDQGLQFLIQYYNGEERAKGNILERFSAQQFPDLHSELNLSSLELGDSALYFCASSVGTYYEQYFGPGTRLTVT.

The rearrangement uses TRBV28 and TRBJ2-5; D is possibly TRBD1 (6 bases). CDR1 is MDHEN, CDR2 SYDVKM, per germline. This CDR3 has 14 amino acids. Trimming took 10 bases from V and 1 from J, leaving 16 bases between them. The CDR3: CATGPGQIQETQYF. The CDR3 DNA sequence: TGTGCCACCGGACCGGGACAAATCCAAGAGACCCAGTACTTC.

The chain recombines TRBV27 with TRBJ2-2, with D perhaps assigned TRBD1 or TRBD2 (5 bases each). Trimming pared 4 bases from V and 5 bases from J, leaving 11 bases between. The CDR3 spans 14 residues. Germline CDR1 is MNHEY and CDR2 is SMNVEV (reference sequence). CDR3 in amino acids: CASSWGSWTGELFF. The CDR3 DNA is TGTGCCAGCAGTTGGGGGAGTTGGACCGGGGAGCTGTTTTTT.

The rearrangement links TRBV6-6 to TRBJ2-7; D gene unclear. Germline lookup yields CDR1 MNHNY and CDR2 SVGAGI (reference sequence). The V and J ends lost 2 bases and 0 bases respectively, with 11 bases between them. The CDR3 consists of 15 residues. The CDR3 DNA reads as TGTGCCAGCAGTTACCCCGACATGGTCTCCTACGAGCAGTACTTC. Its protein is CASSYPDMVSYEQYF.